Sequencing of this T cell receptor (beta chain) was carried out in a study of a mutant IDH1 vaccine in newly diagnosed glioma. Using immunoSEQ multiplex PCR, the repertoire was profiled, and TCRdb retains in-frame clones only, with some absent. Of about 54,000 clones listed, roughly 84% are singletons. Specified time point: week 35, safety follow-up. The investigators gave 300 ug of mutant IDH1 20-mer peptide in each vaccine dose, together with topical imiquimod. This clone has a single count. No antigen is known for it. The germline gives CDR1 MNHNY, CDR2 SVGAGI (reference sequence). The CDR3 spans 15 residues. Trimming cost V 5 bases and J 4 bases, with 17 bases left between them.

The sample here was PBMCs, taken from a glioma patient whose treatment included an IDH1 peptide vaccine. The source is a woman aged 18-30 years with glioma. The chain combines TRBV6-6 with TRBJ1-1; D not resolved. CDR3 nucleotides: TGTGCCAGCAGTGACCGCTTTTTGGGCGGCACTGAAGCTTTCTTT. Its protein is CASSDRFLGGTEAFF.